The source of this T cell receptor beta chain is a study of shared clonotypes between healthy human individuals. Overall study findings and caveats: In general, naive subsets displayed greater estimated richness than memory subsets did.

The DNA input per sorted-subset replicate PCR was roughly 180 ng, corresponding to roughly 30,000 T cell genomes. TCRdb keeps only in-frame clones here, not all; method: immunoSEQ multiplex PCR. The table shows 850,000 to 1,100,000 clones, with around three quarters occurring only once. Deletions cut 0 bases from V and 0 bases from J, with 8 bases between. Germline-derived CDR1 and CDR2 are MNHNY and SVGAGI (reference sequence). This CDR3 region has 15 residues. To note about this clone: Its cognate antigen is unknown.

The TCR sequence derives from a man between 18 and 29 years old in good health. Some clones in this sample may be carry-over from other donors' samples. The gene calls are TRBV6-6 and TRBJ1-1, with D possibly matching TRBD1 (5 bases). The sequenced sample was memory CD4+ T cells from PBMCs. Subset specified: CD45RA-negative fraction. The CDR3 sequence: CASSYSPGLNTEAFF. In nucleotides, the CDR3 is TGTGCCAGCAGTTACTCCCCAGGGTTGAACACTGAAGCTTTCTTT.